These 6 T cell receptor beta chains came from one sample sequenced in a study of blood T cell repertoires in COVID-19 (dated by TCRdb to 2020 to 2022). Preparation of the library involved the immunoSEQ multiplex PCR assay. The source is immuneACCESS, and TCRdb retained only in-frame sequences with V and J called. Part of the clones is not carried over; for the studies checked, unresolved V genes explain less than half of this, and the remainder is unexplained. Present in this sample are 300,000 to 450,000 clones, about 89% of which were seen just once. 3% of the sample is held by the ten biggest clonotypes. Input material: peripheral blood. These receptors came from a woman aged 25 to 45 with COVID-19, enrolled during active disease.

The chain carries TRBV28 and TRBJ2-2; D unresolved. The V gene lost 6 bases and the J gene lost 5 bases, with 7 bases spanning the gap. Looked up from germline, CDR1 is MDHEN and CDR2 is SYDVKM. This CDR3 contains 12 residues. This chain's CDR3 is CASSPPTGELFF. In DNA form, the CDR3 reads TGTGCCAGCAGCCCCCCAACCGGGGAGCTGTTTTTT.

The V gene is TRBV9, the J gene TRBJ1-2; 8 nucleotides agree with TRBD1. CDR1 is SGDLS and CDR2 is YYNGEE in the germline V gene. There are 12 residues in the CDR3. The trim removed 3 bases at V and 8 bases at J, leaving 3 bases unmatched. CDR3 region: CASSDRDRGYTF. The CDR3 nucleotides are TGTGCCAGCAGCGACCGGGACAGGGGCTACACCTTC.

The chain couples TRBV19 to TRBJ2-5, with D perhaps matching TRBD1 (6 bases). Germline CDR1 LNHDA, CDR2 SQIVND (reference sequence). V was clipped by 3 bases and J by 0 bases, with 11 bases between them. The CDR3 is 15 residues long. The CDR3 reads CASSMGDKHQETQYF. In DNA form, the CDR3 reads TGTGCCAGTAGTATGGGGGACAAACACCAAGAGACCCAGTACTTC.

The J gene is TRBJ2-3, the V gene TRBV5-1; 8 bases line up with TRBD2. The V and J ends lost 4 bases and 2 bases, in that order; junction bases with no gene match: 9. The length of the CDR3 is 16 residues. Germline lookup yields CDR1 SGHRS and CDR2 YFSETQ. CDR3 in amino acids: CASSEGSGASTDTQYF. CDR3 coding DNA: TGCGCCAGCAGCGAGGGTAGCGGGGCCTCCACAGATACGCAGTATTTT.

The chain recombines TRBV5-4 with TRBJ2-5; tentatively, D is TRBD2 (6 bases). Trimming pared 2 bases from V and 4 bases from J, leaving 12 bases between. CDR1 and CDR2 from the germline V gene are SGHNT and YYREEE (reference sequence). CDR3 length: 14 amino acids. CDR3 protein: CASSFRSSAETQYF. The CDR3 DNA reads TGTGCCAGCAGCTTTCGATCTAGCGCAGAGACCCAGTACTTC.

The J gene is TRBJ2-3, the V gene TRBV6-5; D uncertain. The CDR3 has 13 residues. V was pared by 6 bases and J by 6 bases, with 13 bases between. Germline lookup yields CDR1 MNHEY and CDR2 SVGAGI. In DNA, the CDR3 is TGTGCCAGCAGCCCAGGTTATCTCGATACGCAGTATTTT. As protein: CASSPGYLDTQYF.